Listed here are 18 T cell receptor beta chains from one sample, sequenced in a study of OX40 agonist ivuxolimab in advanced cancers. TCRdb's copy holds only in-frame clones and misses some; the assay was immunoSEQ multiplex PCR. The data contain tens of thousands of clones, approximately 85% of them singletons. The sequencing here drew on CD4+ or CD8+ T cells sorted from blood, taken in a trial of the OX40 agonist ivuxolimab. The receptors derive from an adult with an advanced solid tumor such as melanoma, head and neck, liver or kidney cancer.

This chain connects TRBV14 to TRBJ1-3; D is unresolved. There are 13 residues in the CDR3. CDR1 and CDR2 (germline): SGHDN, FVKESK. The V gene lost 1 base and the J gene lost 4 bases, with 5 bases spanning the gap. CDR3 amino acids: CASSQGLGNTIYF. The CDR3 DNA reads TGTGCCAGCAGCCAAGGCTTAGGAAACACCATATATTTT.

This chain uses TRBV6-5 with TRBJ1-3; D remains ambiguous. Germline-derived CDR1 and CDR2 are MNHEY and SVGAGI. The CDR3 loop spans 15 amino acids. V lost 6 bases and J lost 2, with 14 bases in between. CDR3 region: CASSLTAGAGNTIYF. The CDR3 nucleotides read TGTGCCAGCAGCCTAACAGCCGGGGCTGGAAACACCATATATTTT.

This rearrangement joins TRBV20-1 to TRBJ1-1, with a weak D call TRBD1 (5 bases). The V and J ends lost 7 bases and 1 base respectively, with 7 bases between them. Germline values: CDR1 DFQATT, CDR2 SNEGSKA (reference sequence). This CDR3 is built from 11 residues. Here the CDR3 reads CSGDRNTEAFF. CDR3 bases: TGCAGTGGCGACAGGAACACTGAAGCTTTCTTT.

The gene calls are TRBV6-5 and TRBJ1-2; 7 bases map to TRBD1. V lost 6 bases to trimming and J lost 1 base; unmatched junction nucleotides: 8. The CDR3 length is 15 residues. Germline assignment: CDR1 MNHEY and CDR2 SVGAGI. The CDR3 sequence is CASRGETGSNYGYTF. DNA for the CDR3: TGTGCCAGCAGGGGGGAGACAGGGAGTAACTATGGCTACACCTTC.

This clone showed up just a few times. The CDR3 here is CASSTGQQNTEAFF. The CDR3 region has the DNA TGCGCCAGCAGCACCGGACAGCAGAACACTGAAGCTTTCTTT. V usage is TRBV5-1 and J usage is TRBJ1-1, with D possibly TRBD1 on 6 matching bases. The ends were cut back, 4 bases at V and 1 base at J, with 11 bases in the middle. In germline, CDR1 is SGHRS, CDR2 YFSETQ. There are 14 residues in the CDR3.

CDR3 bases: TGCGCCAGCAGCCAGACAGATACGCAGTATTTT. This gives the protein CASSQTDTQYF. This chain joins TRBV5-1 and TRBJ2-3, with D unclear. Germline-derived CDR1 and CDR2 are SGHRS and YFSETQ. The V end lost 4 bases, the J end lost 3 bases, and 3 bases lay between the germline ends. This CDR3 is built from 11 residues.

The chain recombines TRBV6-5 with TRBJ2-7; the match to TRBD2 covers 9 bases. Germline-derived CDR1 and CDR2 are MNHEY and SVGAGI. The junction had 3 bases not matched to a gene; V was cut back by 0 bases and J by 6 bases. The CDR3 is 14 residues long. The CDR3 loop is CASSYSRTSAEQYF. The CDR3 DNA reads TGTGCCAGCAGTTACTCCAGGACTAGCGCCGAGCAGTACTTC.

The V gene is TRBV7-2, the J gene TRBJ2-7; 8 bases align to TRBD2. The CDR3 contains 16 residues. The V gene's germline CDR1 is SGHTA and CDR2 FQGNSA. The V and J ends lost 1 base and 4 bases, in that order; junction bases with no gene match: 9. The CDR3 is CASSLGSREGRYEQYF. Written as DNA, the CDR3 is TGTGCCAGCAGCTTAGGTAGTCGGGAGGGCCGGTACGAGCAGTACTTC. The variable domain in full, with the rest retrieved from reference TRBV7-2 and TRBJ2-7, is GAGVSQSPSNKVTEKGKDVELRCDPISGHTALYWYRQSLGQGLEFLIYFQGNSAPDKSGLPSDRFSAERTGGSVSTLTIQRTQQEDSAVYLCASSLGSREGRYEQYFGPGTRLTVT.

The chain couples TRBV14 to TRBJ2-3; tentatively, D is TRBD1 (5 bases). Deletions cut 0 bases from V and 6 bases from J, with 13 bases between. This CDR3 spans 15 amino acids. Germline V gene lookup returns CDR1 SGHDN and CDR2 FVKESK. The CDR3 protein is CASSQDRGYADTQYF. The CDR3 coding sequence is TGTGCCAGCAGCCAAGATAGGGGTTACGCGGATACGCAGTATTTT.

CDR3 sequence reads: CASSSGLAGGQNIQYF. The CDR3 region has the DNA TGTGCCAGCAGTTCAGGACTAGCGGGAGGCCAAAACATTCAGTACTTC. The rearrangement uses TRBV27 and TRBJ2-4; 14 bases match TRBD2. Germline V CDR1 and CDR2: MNHEY, SMNVEV (reference sequence). CDR3 length: 16 residues. V lost 4 bases, J lost 5 bases, and 4 bases stayed unmatched.

The gene calls are TRBV28 and TRBJ1-1, with 7 bases fitting TRBD1. Germline CDR1 MDHEN, CDR2 SYDVKM. CDR3 size: 15 residues. V lost 2 bases and J lost 4; bases outside the gene matches: 7. The CDR3 protein is CASSLRGLRGTEAFF. As DNA, the CDR3 is TGTGCCAGCAGTTTAAGGGGGCTCCGGGGCACTGAAGCTTTCTTT.

V is TRBV6-6 and J is TRBJ1-2; a possible D gene is TRBD1 (5 bases). V was clipped by 6 bases and J by 0 bases, with 11 bases between them. The CDR3 totals 14 residues. Per the germline V gene, CDR1 is MNHNY and CDR2 is SVGAGI (reference sequence). CDR3 sequence: CASSPGGPNYGYTF. For the CDR3, the DNA is TGTGCCAGCAGCCCGGGGGGTCCTAACTATGGCTACACCTTC.

The chain joins TRBV2 to TRBJ2-2; perhaps D is TRBD1 or TRBD2 (6 bases each). Germline CDR1 is SNHLY and CDR2 is FYNNEI. Deletions cut 1 base from V and 4 bases from J, with 10 bases between. This CDR3 is 15 amino acids long. The CDR3 sequence is CASSEGWGATGELFF. DNA of the CDR3: TGTGCCAGCAGTGAAGGTTGGGGGGCCACCGGGGAGCTGTTTTTT.

V usage is TRBV7-9 and J usage is TRBJ1-5; TRBD1 might be the D (6 bases). Trimming removed 5 bases at V and 2 bases at J, with 16 bases between. CDR1 is SEHNR, CDR2 FQNEAQ, per germline (reference sequence). The CDR3 length is 16 residues. The CDR3 sequence is CASSKEQAGGNQPQHF. The CDR3 DNA reads TGTGCCAGCAGCAAAGAGCAGGCAGGGGGCAATCAGCCCCAGCATTTT.

The J gene is TRBJ2-3, the V gene TRBV19; D not resolved. Trimming removed 7 bases at V and 0 bases at J, with 8 bases between. From germline, CDR1 is LNHDA and CDR2 SQIVND (reference sequence). The CDR3 is made up of 13 amino acids. The CDR3 protein is CASKARSTDTQYF. DNA for the CDR3: TGTGCCAGTAAAGCACGAAGCACAGATACGCAGTATTTT.

The chain uses TRBV7-9 and TRBJ1-5, with D unclear. The CDR3 is 13 amino acids. CDR1 is SEHNR, CDR2 FQNEAQ, per germline (reference sequence). Trimming cost V 1 base and J 3 bases, with 4 bases left between them. For the CDR3, the DNA is TGTGCCAGCAGCTTAGACACCAATCAGCCCCAGCATTTT. This encodes CASSLDTNQPQHF. The full variable domain, in which reference TRBV7-9 and TRBJ1-5 provide the parts outside the CDR3, is DTGVSQNPRHKITKRGQNVTFRCDPISEHNRLYWYRQTLGQGPEFLTYFQNEAQLEKSRLLSDRFSAERPKGSFSTLEIQRTEQGDSAMYLCASSLDTNQPQHFGDGTRLSIL.

The V gene is TRBV7-2, the J gene TRBJ1-2; TRBD1 matches at 9 bases. Trimming took 3 bases from V and 6 from J; bases not matched to a gene: 8. The CDR3 runs to 15 residues. Per the germline V gene, CDR1 is SGHTA and CDR2 is FQGNSA. CDR3 bases: TGTGCCAGCAGCTTTCAGACAGGGGGGTCTGATGGCTACACCTTC. It codes for CASSFQTGGSDGYTF.

The V gene is TRBV7-9, the J gene TRBJ2-1; D unclear. The CDR3 has 14 residues. CDR1 SEHNR and CDR2 FQNEAQ come from the germline V gene (reference sequence). The V and J ends lost 2 bases and 6 bases respectively, with 11 bases between them. This chain's CDR3 is CASSLQITGNEQFF. DNA of the CDR3: TGTGCCAGCAGCTTACAGATAACGGGCAATGAGCAGTTCTTC.